This record concerns one T cell receptor (beta chain) sequence. Germline V CDR1 and CDR2: LGHNT, FRNRAP. J lost 7 bases, V lost 3 bases, and 6 bases had no gene match. CDR3 length: 16 amino acids. This specimen comes from a study of blood T cell repertoires in COVID-19. Whole-study context: From T cells, B-cell-depleted T cells, or PBMCs came the material, which was cDNA or gDNA.

In the original analysis: Researchers report that nucleated cell counts were estimated from reference gene primer amplification. Libraries were prepared by immunoSEQ multiplex PCR; TCRdb keeps only in-frame clonotypes and omits some of them. D and trimming were read from the DNA, whereas the V and J calls and clone size are those reported in that table. The sample lists tens of thousands of clones; approximately 86% were seen once. The sample comprised peripheral blood. This chain uses TRBV12-5 with TRBJ1-6, with 10 bases aligning to TRBD1. This sequence was found in a man aged 35-49 years with acute or convalescent COVID-19. The CDR3 DNA is TGTGCTAGTGGTTTTGGGACAGGGGCCAGGAATTCACCCCTCCACTTT. This encodes CASGFGTGARNSPLHF.